This T cell receptor beta chain appears in the sequencing data of a study of OX40 agonist ivuxolimab in advanced cancers. Across the whole study: An agonistic human IgG2 monoclonal antibody against OX40 (CD134) was given. Recorded diagnoses for dose-escalation patients were hepatocellular carcinoma, melanoma, renal cell or head and neck cancer. Allowance was made for prior anti-PD-1, anti-PD-L1 or anti-CTLA-4 therapy, and around 41% had some. The study's findings and limits: On average, CD8+ T cells had more expanded clones than CD4+.

CDR3 length: 15 residues. Germline CDR1 and CDR2: MNHNS and SASEGT. V shed 7 bases, J shed 5 bases, and the junction held 11 bases outside the gene matches. Only in-frame clones appear in the TCRdb table, and some are missing; sequencing was by immunoSEQ multiplex PCR. The table includes some 80,000 clones, 85% to 90% detected once. As regards this clone: Its antigen remains unknown.

The chain has TRBV6-1 and TRBJ1-5, with 7 positions matching TRBD1. The sequence derives from an adult with an advanced solid tumor such as melanoma, head and neck, liver or kidney cancer. This material consisted of CD4+ or CD8+ T cells sorted from blood, taken in a trial of the OX40 agonist ivuxolimab. CDR3 protein: CASTNGGQPYQPQHF. Written as DNA, the CDR3 is TGTGCCAGCACAAATGGGGGACAGCCCTATCAGCCCCAGCATTTT.